This T cell receptor beta chain comes out of a study of shared clonotypes between healthy human individuals. Study-level background: The study drew on a couple of women and a few men aged 18 to 49 as donors. Each donor had three CD4 naive, three CD4 memory, two CD8 naive and one CD8 memory plate. Study-level findings and limits: The generation probabilities recorded for non-shared clonotypes fell below those of clonotypes shared by all four donors. Only a few donors were included, so the genetic and exposure-history diversity represented was limited.

Concerning this clone itself: As yet, its antigen is unknown.

TCRdb keeps only in-frame clones here, not all; method: immunoSEQ multiplex PCR. The table has 2,500,000 or so clones, 93% seen once. Per germline, CDR1 KGHSH and CDR2 LQKENI. CDR3 length: 16 amino acids. J gave up 6 bases and V 3 bases, and 10 bases lay outside the gene matches. The chain recombines TRBV18 with TRBJ1-4; 7 bases map to TRBD1. The sequence derives from a young man in good health. Some clones in this sample may be carry-over from other donors' samples. Sequencing was performed on naive CD4+ T cells from PBMCs. This sample's subset: CD45RA+ positively selected. Here the CDR3 reads CASSPLTGRADEKLFF. CDR3 DNA sequence: TGTGCCAGCTCACCCCTGACAGGGCGCGCGGATGAAAAACTGTTTTTT. Looking up the rest from reference TRBV18 and TRBJ1-4 gives the full variable domain: NAGVMQNPRHLVRRRGQEARLRCSPMKGHSHVYWYRQLPEEGLKFMVYLQKENIIDESGMPKERFSAEFPKEGPSILRIQQVVRGDSAAYFCASSPLTGRADEKLFFGSGTQLSVL.